The 30 T cell receptor beta chains in this list originate from one sample, sequenced in a study of identical twins. TCRdb ran MiXCR on the 5' RACE reads and lists one entry per CDR3 protein. The sample holds 250,000 or so distinct CDR3 sequences, about 8% seen once. These sequences were also reported in another study, on yellow fever vaccine responses in identical twins.

The sample taken for sequencing was CD8+ T cells sorted from blood. The origin of the receptors is a woman aged 18 to 35 in good health.

This clonotype was found many times. The CDR3 here is CASLGTADFDYEQYF. The CDR3 bases are TGTGCCAGCTTGGGGACCGCGGATTTCGATTACGAGCAGTACTTC. The genes are TRBV5-6 and TRBJ2-7; D tentatively reads TRBD1 or TRBD2 (5 bases each). The CDR3 is 15 amino acids. V lost 7 bases and J 4 bases, leaving 21 bases between the germline ends. Germline V gives CDR1 SGHDT, CDR2 YYEEEE.

This chain connects TRBV20-1 to TRBJ2-2; D is uncertain. The germline V gene has CDR1 DFQATT and CDR2 SNEGSKA (reference sequence). Trimming cost V 3 bases and J 0 bases, with 8 bases left between them. The CDR3 loop spans 14 amino acids. The CDR3, as DNA: TGCAGTGCTAGTCCGTTCGCGAACACCGGGGAGCTGTTTTTT. Its protein product is CSASPFANTGELFF.

This clonotype has a handful of counts. The CDR3 loop is CASSKVERGAKNIQYF. The CDR3 DNA reads TGTGCCAGCAGCAAAGTGGAGAGGGGAGCCAAAAACATTCAGTACTTC. V and J are TRBV21-1 and TRBJ2-4; the table names TRBD1, a call not compared with the DNA. TRBV21-1 is a documented pseudogene. The CDR3 sequence is 16 residues long.

About this clonotype itself: At one end the junction does not follow the germline gene, possibly because of a read error. The rearrangement joins TRBV7-2 to TRBJ2-4; the match to TRBD1 covers 8 bases. CDR1 is SGHTA and CDR2 is FQGNSA in the germline V gene. The CDR3 covers 13 residues. In DNA, the CDR3 is TGTGCCAGCAACTTAGACAGGGGAAACATTCAGTACTTC. Translated, it gives CASNLDRGNIQYF.

This clonotype was counted only a few times. V and J are TRBV9 and TRBJ2-3; D is unclear. The CDR3 is made up of 13 amino acids. V was trimmed by 0 bases and J by 8 bases, leaving 10 bases between them. CDR1 and CDR2 from the germline V gene are SGDLS and YYNGEE. The CDR3 loop reads CASSVALDGTQYF. The CDR3 DNA is TGTGCCAGCAGCGTAGCTCTAGACGGTACGCAGTATTTT.

The rearrangement uses TRBV5-1 and TRBJ2-1; possible D gene TRBD1, 5 bases. The CDR3 has 14 residues. Trimming left V 0 bases short and J 2 bases short, with 6 bases between. From germline, CDR1 is SGHRS and CDR2 YFSETQ. As DNA, the CDR3 is TGCGCCAGCAGCTTGGCACAGGCCTACAATGAGCAGTTCTTC. This translates into CASSLAQAYNEQFF. The full variable domain, in which reference TRBV5-1 and TRBJ2-1 provide the parts outside the CDR3, is KAGVTQTPRYLIKTRGQQVTLSCSPISGHRSVSWYQQTPGQGLQFLFEYFSETQRNKGNFPGRFSGRQFSNSRSEMNVSTLELGDSALYLCASSLAQAYNEQFFGPGTRLTVL.

This clonotype was detected a few times. The chain carries TRBV6-1 and TRBJ2-3; TRBD2 is a possible D gene (5 bases). The ends were cut back, 4 bases at V and 4 bases at J, with 15 bases in the middle. CDR3 length: 15 amino acids. Germline values: CDR1 MNHNS, CDR2 SASEGT. CDR3 sequence reads: CASSVTSFGPDTQYF. The CDR3 coding sequence is TGTGCCAGCAGTGTTACTAGTTTTGGCCCAGATACGCAGTATTTT.

In its sample, this clonotype was seen a few times. J is TRBJ2-7 and V is TRBV4-3, with a tentative D call TRBD1 (6 bases). The V end lost 5 bases, the J end lost 6 bases, and 23 bases lay between the germline ends. Germline CDR1 and CDR2: LGHNA and YSLEER. This CDR3 has 16 amino acids. This CDR3 is CASSYRAETGLREQYF. CDR3 nucleotides: TGCGCCAGCAGCTACCGGGCGGAGACAGGCCTCCGCGAGCAGTACTTC.

The chain combines TRBV6-1 with TRBJ1-1; D not certain. Germline lookup yields CDR1 MNHNS and CDR2 SASEGT. The CDR3 runs 11 residues. With 1 base removed from V and 7 bases from J, the gap between germline ends came to 4 bases. The CDR3: CASSEVGEAFF. CDR3 sequence (DNA): TGTGCCAGCAGTGAAGTCGGTGAAGCTTTCTTT.

Only a few counts were recorded for this clonotype. The CDR3 bases are TGTGCCAGCAGTGAATTGATAGAGCGGGAGGCCGTGGAGACCCAGTACTTC. Its translation is CASSELIEREAVETQYF. The chain has TRBV25-1 and TRBJ2-5; 9 bases match TRBD2. Germline CDR1 and CDR2: MGHDK and SYGVNS. V lost 1 base and J lost 5; bases outside the gene matches: 11. The CDR3 runs to 17 residues.

This chain connects TRBV7-8 to TRBJ2-2, with 9 bases aligning to TRBD2. The junction had 8 bases not matched to a gene; V was cut back by 4 bases and J by 5 bases. This CDR3 contains 16 residues. CDR1 SGHVS and CDR2 FQNEAQ come from the germline V gene. The CDR3 DNA reads TGTGCCAGCAGCTCCCCTTTAGCGGGAGAGACCGGGGAGCTGTTTTTT. Its translation: CASSSPLAGETGELFF. The variable domain in full, with the rest retrieved from reference TRBV7-8 and TRBJ2-2, is GAGVSQSPRYKVAKRGQDVALRCDPISGHVSLFWYQQALGQGPEFLTYFQNEAQLDKSGLPSDRFFAERPEGSVSTLKIQRTQQEDSAVYLCASSSPLAGETGELFFGEGSRLTVL.

This clonotype was seen at least ten times. The chain employs TRBV12-3 or TRBV12-4 and TRBJ2-5; perhaps D is TRBD1 or TRBD2 (7 bases each). Trimming took 6 bases from V and 5 from J, leaving 19 bases between them. This CDR3 comprises 15 residues. The chain's CDR3 is CASRSDRDSGETQYF. The DNA for the CDR3 is TGTGCCAGCAGGTCCGACAGGGATAGCGGGGAGACCCAGTACTTC.

This clonotype was detected many times. The V gene is TRBV20-1, the J gene TRBJ2-1; D remains unclear. This CDR3 has 13 amino acids. The V end lost 2 bases, the J end lost 7 bases, and 12 bases lay between the germline ends. In germline, CDR1 is DFQATT, CDR2 SNEGSKA (reference sequence). The DNA of the CDR3 is TGCAGTGCTAGATTCGTGGACGTTAATGAGCAGTTCTTC. Protein sequence: CSARFVDVNEQFF.

This chain links TRBV7-9 with TRBJ2-5; 9 bases line up with TRBD1. The CDR3 is made up of 15 amino acids. The germline CDR1 and CDR2 sequences are SEHNR and FQNEAQ (reference sequence). The V and J ends lost 2 bases and 4 bases, in that order; junction bases with no gene match: 5. CDR3 nucleotide sequence: TGTGCCAGCAGCTTAAGGGACAGGGTTCTAGAGACCCAGTACTTC. It encodes CASSLRDRVLETQYF.

This clonotype was observed at least ten times. The rearrangement links TRBV11-2 to TRBJ2-5; no clear D. Trimming took off 4 bases at V and 2 bases at J, with 8 bases between the two ends. There are 13 residues in the CDR3. The V gene's germline CDR1 is SGHAT and CDR2 FQNNGV. The CDR3: CASSSGIQETQYF. The CDR3, as DNA: TGTGCCAGCAGCTCGGGTATACAAGAGACCCAGTACTTC.

This clonotype has only a few counts. J is TRBJ2-7 and V is TRBV29-1; D unresolved. The V gene's germline CDR1 is SQVTM and CDR2 ANQGSEA. This CDR3 has 15 residues. Trimming cost V 1 base and J 0 bases, with 13 bases left between them. As DNA, the CDR3 is TGCAGCGTTGAAGCGGACGACGAGAGCTCCTACGAGCAGTACTTC. Protein sequence: CSVEADDESSYEQYF.

This clonotype came up many times. The rearrangement links TRBV4-2 to TRBJ2-1; 7 nucleotides align to TRBD2. Germline trimming cut 8 bases from V and 0 bases from J; bases unmatched to any gene: 10. The CDR3 extends over 16 amino acids. Germline CDR1 reads LGHNA; CDR2 reads YNFKEQ. The CDR3 loop reads CASGGEGGNSYNEQFF. In DNA, the CDR3 is TGTGCCAGCGGAGGGGAGGGTGGAAACTCCTACAATGAGCAGTTCTTC.

This clonotype was detected a few times. The chain combines TRBV4-3 with TRBJ1-4; D remains ambiguous. This CDR3 comprises 15 residues. V lost 0 bases and J lost 4, with 9 bases in between. The germline gives CDR1 LGHNA, CDR2 YSLEER. CDR3 sequence reads: CASSQDWAVNEKLFF. The CDR3 DNA sequence: TGCGCCAGCAGCCAAGATTGGGCAGTTAATGAAAAACTGTTTTTT.

The rearrangement uses TRBV30 and TRBJ2-3; TRBD1 matches 9 bases. The CDR3 extends over 15 amino acids. Trimming removed 4 bases from V and 5 bases from J; junction bases left unmatched: 10. Germline CDR1 reads GTSNPN; CDR2 reads SVGIG (reference sequence). The CDR3 sequence is CAWTPGQGVGDTQYF. The DNA of the CDR3 is TGTGCCTGGACCCCGGGACAGGGAGTAGGAGATACGCAGTATTTT.

There are a few counts of this clonotype. V is TRBV7-2 and J is TRBJ2-6, with D maybe TRBD2 (5 bases). V dropped 5 bases and J dropped 4 bases, with 12 bases sitting between them. From germline, CDR1 is SGHTA and CDR2 FQGNSA. The CDR3 extends over 15 amino acids. The CDR3 DNA sequence: TGTGCCAGCAGCCCGGGAACCGGCGGGGCCAACGTCCTGACTTTC. It encodes CASSPGTGGANVLTF.

This clonotype was observed at least ten times. This chain links TRBV25-1 with TRBJ2-3; D is possibly TRBD2 (6 bases). There are 13 residues in the CDR3. CDR1 MGHDK and CDR2 SYGVNS come from the germline V gene. The V and J ends lost 11 bases and 3 bases respectively, with 15 bases between them. The CDR3 nucleotides read TGTGCCGGGTCCTGGGGGGATACAGATACGCAGTATTTT. It encodes CAGSWGDTDTQYF.

The rearrangement uses TRBV25-1 and TRBJ1-1; D gene uncertain. The CDR3 extends over 15 amino acids. V was trimmed by 0 bases and J by 0 bases, leaving 8 bases between them. Looked up from germline, CDR1 is MGHDK and CDR2 is SYGVNS. DNA for the CDR3: TGTGCCAGCAGTGAATACGAGCTTATGAACACTGAAGCTTTCTTT. This codes for CASSEYELMNTEAFF. Full variable domain (outside the CDR3, taken from reference TRBV25-1 and TRBJ1-1): EADIYQTPRYLVIGTGKKITLECSQTMGHDKMYWYQQDPGMELHLIHYSYGVNSTEKGDLSSESTVSRIRTEHFPLTLESARPSHTSQYLCASSEYELMNTEAFFGQGTRLTVV.

V is TRBV7-9 and J is TRBJ1-1; 10 bases agree with TRBD1. The CDR3 consists of 16 residues. V shed 7 bases and J 5 bases; nucleotides not matched to a gene: 13. Germline-derived CDR1 and CDR2 are SEHNR and FQNEAQ (reference sequence). CDR3 sequence reads: CASIQPGQGVGTEAFF. The CDR3 DNA reads TGTGCCAGCATCCAACCTGGACAGGGGGTTGGAACTGAAGCTTTCTTT.

In its sample, this clonotype was seen many times. The chain is built from TRBV4-2 and TRBJ2-3; TRBD2 aligns across 8 bases. Trimming at V came to 2 bases and at J to 6 bases, leaving 10 bases not matched to a gene. CDR3 length equals 16 residues. Germline CDR1 LGHNA, CDR2 YNFKEQ. The CDR3 DNA reads as TGTGCCAGCAGCCAACCGGGGGCGGGAGGCCCGGATACGCAGTATTTT. Protein product: CASSQPGAGGPDTQYF.

About this clonotype itself: Mismatch with germline at one junction end may stem from a read error. This chain joins TRBV28 and TRBJ2-7; 11 bases align to TRBD2. Looked up from germline, CDR1 is MDHEN and CDR2 is SYDVKM. This CDR3 is 15 amino acids long. In DNA, the CDR3 is TGTGCCAGCAGATCCACTAGCGGGAGCTCCCACGAGCAGTACTTC. This codes for CASRSTSGSSHEQYF.

This clonotype came up many times. This sequence joins TRBV27 and TRBJ2-7; 9 bases are shared with TRBD2. The CDR3 is 14 amino acids. The J segment lost 4 bases and the V segment lost 5 bases, leaving 6 bases of the junction unmatched. Germline V gene data show CDR1 as MNHEY and CDR2 as SMNVEV (reference sequence). The chain's CDR3 is CASSTGLAPYEQYF. CDR3 bases: TGTGCCAGCAGTACGGGACTAGCACCATACGAGCAGTACTTC.

This clonotype has at least ten counts. The J gene is TRBJ1-2, the V gene TRBV27, with D possibly TRBD1 on 5 matching bases. The CDR3 covers 13 residues. Per the germline V gene, CDR1 is MNHEY and CDR2 is SMNVEV (reference sequence). V was cut by 3 bases and J by 4 bases, with 9 bases left in between. CDR3 residues: CASSFGGSYGYTF. Written as DNA, the CDR3 is TGTGCCAGCAGTTTCGGGGGGAGCTATGGCTACACCTTC.

This clonotype was seen a handful of times. The CDR3 DNA reads TGTGCCAGCAGGGACGTCAATGAGCAGTTCTTC. Translating it yields CASRDVNEQFF. V usage is TRBV14 and J usage is TRBJ2-1; no definite D call. The ends were cut back, 6 bases at V and 6 bases at J, with 6 bases in the middle. Germline V CDR1 and CDR2: SGHDN, FVKESK. This CDR3 has 11 amino acids.

V is TRBV13 and J is TRBJ2-7; 8 bases align to TRBD2. Germline trimming cut 5 bases from V and 2 bases from J; bases unmatched to any gene: 17. The germline V gene encodes CDR1 PRHDT and CDR2 FYEKMQ (reference sequence). The length of the CDR3 is 18 residues. The DNA of the CDR3 is TGTGCCAGCAGCACAACCTCATCCTCAGCGGGGGCCCCCTACGAGCAGTACTTC. Its translation: CASSTTSSSAGAPYEQYF. The whole variable domain, filled in from reference TRBV13 and TRBJ2-7, reads AAGVIQSPRHLIKEKRETATLKCYPIPRHDTVYWYQQGPGQDPQFLISFYEKMQSDKGSIPDRFSAQQFSDYHSELNMSSLELGDSALYFCASSTTSSSAGAPYEQYFGPGTRLTVT.

This chain joins TRBV7-8 and TRBJ2-3; 13 bases are a match to TRBD2. This CDR3 contains 16 residues. The V segment lost 5 bases and the J segment 1 base; nucleotides outside the gene matches: 3. CDR1 is SGHVS and CDR2 is FQNEAQ in the germline V gene. CDR3 in amino acids: CASSRGLAGGTDTQYF. CDR3 sequence (DNA): TGTGCCAGCAGCCGTGGACTAGCGGGGGGCACAGATACGCAGTATTTT. Using reference TRBV7-8 and TRBJ2-3 for the parts outside the CDR3, the full variable domain is GAGVSQSPRYKVAKRGQDVALRCDPISGHVSLFWYQQALGQGPEFLTYFQNEAQLDKSGLPSDRFFAERPEGSVSTLKIQRTQQEDSAVYLCASSRGLAGGTDTQYFGPGTRLTVL.